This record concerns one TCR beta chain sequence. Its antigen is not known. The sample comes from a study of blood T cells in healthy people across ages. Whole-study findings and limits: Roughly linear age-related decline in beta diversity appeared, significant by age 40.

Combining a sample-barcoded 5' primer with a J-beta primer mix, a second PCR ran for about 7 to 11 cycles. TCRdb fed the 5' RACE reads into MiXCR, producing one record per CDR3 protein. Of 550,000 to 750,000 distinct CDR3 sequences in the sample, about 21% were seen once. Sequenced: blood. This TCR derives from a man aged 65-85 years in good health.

CDR3 sequence (DNA): TGCGCCAGCAGCCAGACCAGACAGGCCGAGTACGAGCAGTACTTC. Residues: CASSQTRQAEYEQYF. The V and J genes are TRBV4-3 and TRBJ2-7; possible D gene TRBD1, 6 bases. With 3 bases removed from V and 4 bases from J, the gap between germline ends came to 16 bases. Germline CDR1 is LGHNA and CDR2 is YSLEER. The CDR3 spans 15 residues.